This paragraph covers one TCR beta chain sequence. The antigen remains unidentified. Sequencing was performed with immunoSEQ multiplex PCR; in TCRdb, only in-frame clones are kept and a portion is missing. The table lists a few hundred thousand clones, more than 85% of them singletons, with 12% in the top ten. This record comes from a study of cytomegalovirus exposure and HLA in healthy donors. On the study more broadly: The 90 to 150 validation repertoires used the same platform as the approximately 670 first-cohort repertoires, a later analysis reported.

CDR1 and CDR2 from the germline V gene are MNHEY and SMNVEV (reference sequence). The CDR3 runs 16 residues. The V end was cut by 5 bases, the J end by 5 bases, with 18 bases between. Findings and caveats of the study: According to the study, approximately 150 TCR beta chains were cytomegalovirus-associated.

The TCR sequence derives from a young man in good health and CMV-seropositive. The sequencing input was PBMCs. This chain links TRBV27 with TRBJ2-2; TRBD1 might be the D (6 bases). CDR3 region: CASSHRQVRGTGELFF. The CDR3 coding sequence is TGTGCCAGCAGTCATCGACAGGTTCGCGGGACCGGGGAGCTGTTTTTT.